The subject of this entry is one TCR beta chain. Profiled with immunoSEQ multiplex PCR; TCRdb holds only in-frame clones, not every one. The profile shows just under 550,000 clones, approximately 78% of them singletons. This sample was taken from a study of shared T cell receptors in the human thymus. J lost 5 bases, V lost 1 base, and 9 bases had no gene match. In germline, CDR1 is SGHDT, CDR2 YYEEEE. The CDR3 runs 17 residues. The same specimen was also included in a second study, on human thymus T cells. This second report adds: The study used thymus tissue resected during corrective heart surgery. Thymic TCR repertoires of unrelated people reportedly overlapped highly.

The V gene is TRBV5-6, the J gene TRBJ2-1; 10 bases map to TRBD1. The sample consisted of thymocytes. The clonotype was recovered from a boy in the first two years of life with a congenital heart defect. In DNA, the CDR3 is TGTGCCAGCAGCTTGCAGCTGACAGGGGGCGCCGACAATGAGCAGTTCTTC. Translated: CASSLQLTGGADNEQFF.